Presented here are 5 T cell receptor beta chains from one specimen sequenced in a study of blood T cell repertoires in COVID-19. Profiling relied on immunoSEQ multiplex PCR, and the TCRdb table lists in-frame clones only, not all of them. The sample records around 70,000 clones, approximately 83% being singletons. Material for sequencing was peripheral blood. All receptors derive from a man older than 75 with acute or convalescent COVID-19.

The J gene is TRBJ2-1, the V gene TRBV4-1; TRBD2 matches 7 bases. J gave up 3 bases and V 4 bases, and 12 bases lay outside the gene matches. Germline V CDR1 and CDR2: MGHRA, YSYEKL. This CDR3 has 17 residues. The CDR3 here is CASSLRTAAGFYNEQFF. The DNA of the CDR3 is TGCGCCAGCAGCCTGCGCACGGCAGCGGGGTTCTACAATGAGCAGTTCTTC.

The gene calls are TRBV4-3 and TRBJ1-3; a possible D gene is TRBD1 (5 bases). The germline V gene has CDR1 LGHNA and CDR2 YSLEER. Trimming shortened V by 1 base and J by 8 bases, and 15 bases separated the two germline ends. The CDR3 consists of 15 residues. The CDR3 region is CASSQGRRQGDTIYF. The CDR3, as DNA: TGCGCCAGCAGCCAAGGCCGTAGACAAGGGGACACCATATATTTT.

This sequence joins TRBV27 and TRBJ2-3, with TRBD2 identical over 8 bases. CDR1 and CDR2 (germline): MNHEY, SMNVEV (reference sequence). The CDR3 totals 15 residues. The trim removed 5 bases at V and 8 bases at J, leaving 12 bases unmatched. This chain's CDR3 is CASSPDSGNEGTQYF. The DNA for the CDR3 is TGTGCCAGCAGTCCCGATAGCGGGAACGAGGGTACGCAGTATTTT.

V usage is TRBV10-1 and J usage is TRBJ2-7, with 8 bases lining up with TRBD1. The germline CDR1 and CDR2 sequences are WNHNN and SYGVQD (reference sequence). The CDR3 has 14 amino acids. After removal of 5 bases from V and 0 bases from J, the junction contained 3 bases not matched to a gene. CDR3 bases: TGCGCCAGCAGTCGACAGGGGAGCTCCTACGAGCAGTACTTC. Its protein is CASSRQGSSYEQYF.

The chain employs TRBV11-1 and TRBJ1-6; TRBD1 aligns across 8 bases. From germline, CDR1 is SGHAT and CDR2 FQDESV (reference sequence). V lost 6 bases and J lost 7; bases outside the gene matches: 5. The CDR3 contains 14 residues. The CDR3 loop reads CASRRDRSNSPLHF. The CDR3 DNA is TGTGCCAGCAGGAGGGACAGGTCAAATTCACCCCTCCACTTT.